This T cell receptor beta chain was identified during a study of cytomegalovirus exposure and HLA in healthy donors. Regarding the study as a whole: Some highly shared sequence variants likely arose as a pipeline artifact. Later analysis found that TCR beta chains associated with HLA were more clonally expanded than other, equally common chains. Diagnosis of cytomegalovirus status made by the classifier reportedly showed high specificity and sensitivity. Across all donors, roughly uniform sequencing depth was an assumption of the presence/absence analyses.

The CDR3 contains 16 residues. Per germline, CDR1 LNHDA and CDR2 SQIVND (reference sequence). With 9 bases clipped from V and 6 bases from J, the junction kept 14 bases outside the gene matches. As for this clone: Its target is not known.

The PCR employed 60 Vbeta primers together with 13 Jbeta primers. Sequenced by immunoSEQ multiplex PCR; TCRdb stores in-frame clones only, minus some. This sample has around 200,000 clones, with 83% found just once. This TCR was recovered from a man aged 50-59 years in good health and CMV-seronegative. This chain uses TRBV19 with TRBJ2-3, with 11 bases fitting TRBD1. Sequencing input: PBMCs. The CDR3 nucleotides are TGTGCCAGCGGTGGGACAGGGGGGAATCAAAGGGATACGCAGTATTTT. This gives the protein CASGGTGGNQRDTQYF.